This T cell receptor beta chain emerged from a study of blood T cell repertoires in COVID-19. Turning to the study itself: Acute and convalescent COVID-19 samples came from the United States, Italy and Spain. Sources were T cells, B-cell-depleted T cells, or PBMCs; the material itself was cDNA or gDNA.

In the original analysis: Reference gene primer amplification in the assay estimated nucleated cell counts. Repertoires were generated with immunoSEQ multiplex PCR, while TCRdb's copy carries only in-frame clones and drops some. V, J and clone size derive from that table, while D and trimming were established from the DNA sequence. The table has 85,000 to 95,000 clones, 86% seen once. The CDR3 length is 16 residues. Germline trimming cut 7 bases from V and 5 bases from J; bases unmatched to any gene: 15. CDR1 and CDR2 (germline): SNHLY, FYNNEI. The material sequenced was peripheral blood. The source of this sequence is a woman at least 80 years old with acute or convalescent COVID-19. The genes are TRBV2 and TRBJ2-5; 8 bases match TRBD1. This chain's CDR3 is CASNLRQGTTRETQYF. The CDR3 region has the DNA TGTGCCAGCAATCTGCGACAGGGGACCACCAGGGAGACCCAGTACTTC.